This TCR beta chain was sequenced during a study of blood T cell repertoires in COVID-19. Overall study context: COVID-19 samples, acute and convalescent, were from the United States, Italy and Spain. T cells, B-cell-depleted T cells, or PBMCs provided the cDNA or gDNA that served as material.

The CDR3 is 15 amino acids. Germline V CDR1 and CDR2: SGHVS, FQNEAQ. The V end was cut by 1 base, the J end by 8 bases, with 14 bases between. Per the study methods: Reference gene primer amplification gave nucleated cell count estimates. Sequenced by immunoSEQ multiplex PCR; TCRdb stores in-frame clones only, minus some. V, J and clone size are taken as reported in that table, and D and trimming were inferred from the DNA itself. Of some 96,000 clones detected, around 88% appear once; the ten largest clones hold around 5.4%. In its sample, this clone was seen a few times. V usage is TRBV7-8 and J usage is TRBJ1-4, with D hard to call. The sequence was collected from a human donor in a cohort sampled during active COVID-19. Sequenced sample: peripheral blood. Here the CDR3 reads CASSLGTGVGEKLFF. The CDR3 DNA follows: TGTGCCAGCAGCTTAGGAACCGGGGTCGGGGAAAAACTGTTTTTT.